Listed here are 20 T cell receptor beta chains from one sample, sequenced in a study of regulatory T cells in long-lasting Graves disease (dated by TCRdb to about 2021). The time point label here, explained by the study, means: newly diagnosed GD, antithyroid drugs for less than 3 months. For both TCR sequencing and RNA sequencing, RNA was extracted from PBMCs using TRIzol. The library was made by multiplex PCR. Reads for this sample came from an Illumina HiSeq 4000. TCR beta libraries were built with iRepertoire HTBI primers and Arm-PCR amplification of CDR3 regions. TCRdb itself trimmed the public reads at Q25 with fastp, ran MiXCR and retained productive beta chains. Each entry is one CDR3 protein sequence, shown with its most common DNA and genes. A total of hundreds of thousands of distinct CDR3 sequences appear in this sample, more than 15% of them only once. Jointly, the top ten make up 20% to 25% of the sample.

The data were also submitted as part of a second study, on T cells in Graves' hyperthyroidism and ophthalmopathy.

This specimen consisted of peripheral blood mononuclear cells (PBMCs), obtained at new diagnosis, from a patient treated with antithyroid drugs. The source is a woman aged 35 to 59 with Graves disease. Donor details come from another sample of the same person, matched by shared clones.

The chain is built from TRBV6-1 and TRBJ2-6; D possibly matches TRBD1 or TRBD2 (6 bases each). The CDR3 loop spans 18 amino acids. Looked up from germline, CDR1 is MNHNS and CDR2 is SASEGT. V was cut by 6 bases and J by 1 base, with 19 bases left in between. The DNA for the CDR3 is TGTGCCAGCAGGGACGTCCGGGGGCTCGGTTCTGGGGCCAACGTCCTGACTTTC. It yields the protein CASRDVRGLGSGANVLTF.

This clonotype has a handful of counts. The J gene is TRBJ2-2, the V gene TRBV5-1; no reliable D call. The length of the CDR3 is 14 residues. Trimming stripped 3 bases from V and 3 bases from J, with 9 bases between. From germline, CDR1 is SGHRS and CDR2 YFSETQ. The CDR3 protein is CASSSGPYTGELFF. In nucleotides, the CDR3 is TGCGCCAGCAGCTCGGGCCCCTACACCGGGGAGCTGTTTTTT.

This clonotype was counted only a few times. The gene calls are TRBV5-4 and TRBJ2-7; D unclear. Germline CDR1 and CDR2: SGHNT and YYREEE (reference sequence). The CDR3 consists of 13 residues. Deletions cut 2 bases from V and 7 bases from J, with 13 bases between. The CDR3 region is CASSFSLLPEQYF. CDR3 DNA sequence: TGTGCCAGCAGCTTTTCCCTTCTGCCGGAGCAGTACTTC.

As concerns this clonotype: At one boundary the junction diverges from the germline segment, which might be a read error. The chain links TRBV28 to TRBJ2-7, with D perhaps TRBD2 (6 bases). Germline assignment: CDR1 MDHEN and CDR2 SYDVKM. The CDR3 extends over 17 amino acids. The CDR3 region is CASSQPTGRGTSGEQYF. CDR3 sequence (DNA): TGCGCCAGCAGCCAACCCACCGGCCGGGGGACTTCGGGCGAGCAGTACTTC.

This clonotype was seen at least ten times. V and J are TRBV30 and TRBJ1-1; possible D gene TRBD1, 6 bases. The CDR3 extends over 13 amino acids. Germline-derived CDR1 and CDR2 are GTSNPN and SVGIG (reference sequence). Trimming left V 2 bases short and J 4 bases short, with 11 bases between. The CDR3 reads CAWSTGRGTEAFF. The CDR3 DNA is TGTGCCTGGAGTACAGGGCGGGGCACTGAAGCTTTCTTT.

This clonotype was detected many times. The rearrangement joins TRBV14 to TRBJ2-2; 12 bases are a match to TRBD1. V lost 4 bases and J lost 4; bases outside the gene matches: 10. Germline V gene data show CDR1 as SGHDN and CDR2 as FVKESK. The CDR3 contains 18 residues. The CDR3 loop is CASSLGQGAPRGTGELFF. The CDR3 DNA reads as TGTGCCAGCAGCCTGGGACAGGGGGCGCCTCGGGGCACCGGGGAGCTGTTTTTT. The entire variable domain, with the rest obtained from reference TRBV14 and TRBJ2-2, is as follows: EAGVTQFPSHSVIEKGQTVTLRCDPISGHDNLYWYRRVMGKEIKFLLHFVKESKQDESGMPNNRFLAERTGGTYSTLKVQPAELEDSGVYFCASSLGQGAPRGTGELFFGEGSRLTVL.

This clonotype was recorded many times. The genes are TRBV11-2 and TRBJ2-2; no definite D call. Germline assignment: CDR1 SGHAT and CDR2 FQNNGV. V was trimmed by 4 bases and J by 7 bases, leaving 10 bases between them. The CDR3 length is 13 residues. CDR3 in amino acids: CASSSTTVGELFF. In DNA form, the CDR3 reads TGTGCCAGCAGCTCTACAACGGTCGGGGAGCTGTTTTTT.

J is TRBJ2-7 and V is TRBV15; 8 bases agree with TRBD1. Trimming cost V 4 bases and J 2 bases; bases outside gene matches: 4. The CDR3 covers 14 residues. Germline V CDR1 and CDR2: LNHNV, YYDKDF (reference sequence). The CDR3 protein is CATSTGQGAYEQYF. The CDR3, as DNA: TGTGCCACCAGCACCGGACAGGGCGCCTACGAGCAGTACTTC. Full variable domain (remainder filled in from reference TRBV15 and TRBJ2-7): DAMVIQNPRYQVTQFGKPVTLSCSQTLNHNVMYWYQQKSSQAPKLLFHYYDKDFNNEADTPDNFQSRRPNTSFCFLDIRSPGLGDTAMYLCATSTGQGAYEQYFGPGTRLTVT.

This clonotype has a count of ten or more. CDR3 residues: CASSLVVETGSGNTIYF. In DNA, the CDR3 is TGTGCCAGCAGCTTAGTAGTAGAGACAGGCTCTGGAAACACCATATATTTT. V and J are TRBV7-8 and TRBJ1-3; the D gene is possibly TRBD1 (6 bases). The germline CDR1 and CDR2 sequences are SGHVS and FQNEAQ. V dropped 1 base and J dropped 0 bases, with 13 bases sitting between them. The CDR3 loop spans 17 amino acids. Full variable domain (remainder filled in from reference TRBV7-8 and TRBJ1-3): GAGVSQSPRYKVAKRGQDVALRCDPISGHVSLFWYQQALGQGPEFLTYFQNEAQLDKSGLPSDRFFAERPEGSVSTLKIQRTQQEDSAVYLCASSLVVETGSGNTIYFGEGSWLTVV.

J is TRBJ1-5 and V is TRBV6-1; D call uncertain. Trimming pared 6 bases from V and 7 bases from J, leaving 10 bases between. The CDR3 has 12 residues. CDR1 and CDR2 (germline): MNHNS, SASEGT. CDR3 DNA: TGTGCCAGCAGATTCCCCGGGCAGCCCCAGCATTTT. This gives the protein CASRFPGQPQHF.

The chain joins TRBV3-1 to TRBJ2-4, with 7 positions matching TRBD1. The CDR3 runs to 14 residues. Trimming at V came to 4 bases and at J to 5 bases, leaving 5 bases not matched to a gene. Germline CDR1 and CDR2: LGHDT and YNNKEL (reference sequence). The CDR3 coding sequence is TGTGCCAGCAGCCGATCCGGGACAGAAAACATTCAGTACTTC. Translated, it gives CASSRSGTENIQYF.

J is TRBJ1-5 and V is TRBV6-1; D ambiguous. Germline lookup yields CDR1 MNHNS and CDR2 SASEGT. V lost 5 bases to trimming and J lost 4 bases, with 9 bases between them. CDR3 length: 13 amino acids. The CDR3 DNA reads as TGTGCCAGCAGTCAACTGGGGAATCAGCCCCAGCATTTT. It is translated as CASSQLGNQPQHF.

The sample holds a few counts of this clonotype. J is TRBJ1-2 and V is TRBV12-3 or TRBV12-4; the match to TRBD1 covers 11 bases. The CDR3 totals 17 residues. Trimming at V came to 6 bases and at J to 5 bases, leaving 14 bases not matched to a gene. The CDR3 DNA sequence: TGTGCCAGCAGCTTCGGGACAGGGGGGAATTTTCTGTATGGCTACACCTTC. It yields the protein CASSFGTGGNFLYGYTF.

This clonotype was picked up many times. V gene TRBV13 combines with J gene TRBJ1-1; the D gene is possibly TRBD1 (5 bases). The CDR3 is 14 residues long. The germline V gene has CDR1 PRHDT and CDR2 FYEKMQ (reference sequence). Trimming cost V 5 bases and J 0 bases, with 10 bases left between them. Here the CDR3 DNA reads TGTGCCAGCAGCACCGGACACATGAACACTGAAGCTTTCTTT. It translates to CASSTGHMNTEAFF.

This chain connects TRBV6-1 to TRBJ1-6, with D hard to call. This CDR3 has 16 residues. V lost 4 bases and J 0 bases, leaving 10 bases between the germline ends. Germline V gene data show CDR1 as MNHNS and CDR2 as SASEGT. The DNA for the CDR3 is TGTGCCAGCAGTGTAGCCGGGAGCTCCTATAATTCACCCCTCCACTTT. Its translation: CASSVAGSSYNSPLHF.

The chain combines TRBV5-6 with TRBJ2-5; 9 bases align to TRBD2. Germline V gene sequence: CDR1 SGHDT, CDR2 YYEEEE. The trim removed 4 bases at V and 4 bases at J, leaving 5 bases unmatched. The CDR3 has 14 residues. CDR3 in DNA: TGTGCCAGCAGCGGGAGCGGGGGGTTAGAGACCCAGTACTTC. This sequence encodes CASSGSGGLETQYF.

This clonotype was counted many times. The gene calls are TRBV6-1 and TRBJ1-1, with 7 positions matching TRBD1. The CDR3 is made up of 16 amino acids. Germline assignment: CDR1 MNHNS and CDR2 SASEGT. The V and J ends lost 5 bases and 1 base, in that order; junction bases with no gene match: 10. The CDR3 region is CASSLPPEGANTEAFF. The CDR3 bases are TGTGCCAGCAGTCTCCCCCCCGAGGGGGCGAACACTGAAGCTTTCTTT.

This clonotype was counted a few times. CDR3 amino acids: CASSVGLSYNSPLHF. The CDR3 DNA reads as TGTGCCAGTAGTGTGGGACTGTCCTATAATTCACCCCTCCACTTT. The rearrangement uses TRBV19 and TRBJ1-6; TRBD1 is a possible D gene (5 bases). CDR3 length: 15 amino acids. Germline CDR1 and CDR2: LNHDA and SQIVND (reference sequence). V lost 5 bases, J lost 1 base, and 9 bases lay in between. The variable domain in full, completed from reference TRBV19 and TRBJ1-6, reads DGGITQSPKYLFRKEGQNVTLSCEQNLNHDAMYWYRQDPGQGLRLIYYSQIVNDFQKGDIAEGYSVSREKKESFPLTVTSAQKNPTAFYLCASSVGLSYNSPLHFGNGTRLTVT.

The chain recombines TRBV6-1 with TRBJ2-2; TRBD2 agrees at 15 bases. Germline V gene lookup returns CDR1 MNHNS and CDR2 SASEGT. This CDR3 is 13 amino acids long. J was trimmed by 15 bases and V by 5 bases; bases with no gene match: 4. The CDR3 spells CASSRTSGGALFF. CDR3 nucleotide sequence: TGTGCCAGCAGTCGGACTAGCGGGGGGGCTTTGTTTTTT.

This clonotype has at least ten counts. The chain carries TRBV2 and TRBJ2-1, with D unresolved. V dropped 10 bases and J dropped 0 bases, with 4 bases sitting between them. This CDR3 comprises 11 residues. Germline V lookup: CDR1 SNHLY, CDR2 FYNNEI. The CDR3 is CATSSYNEQFF. The CDR3 DNA follows: TGTGCCACAAGCTCCTACAATGAGCAGTTCTTC.